A single TCR beta chain is shown here with its context. Its antigen is as yet unknown. The entry originates in a study of T-cell reconstitution after alpha-beta-depleted transplantation in children. Study observations and caveats: Approximately two months post-transplant, alpha-beta T cells reportedly originated from several hundred expanded graft clones.

Preparation of the TCRbeta library used unique molecular identifiers. TCRdb itself ran the PCR reads through MiXCR, one entry per CDR3 protein. The sample contains 300,000 to 350,000 distinct CDR3 sequences, about a sixth of which appear only once. The V end was cut by 2 bases, the J end by 4 bases, with 12 bases between. CDR3 size: 15 residues. Per germline, CDR1 KGHDR and CDR2 SFDVKD. The chain couples TRBV24-1 to TRBJ2-3; D may be TRBD1 or TRBD2 (5 bases each). The receptor was isolated from a male patient between 2 and 10 years old who had a stem cell transplant for acute lymphoblastic leukemia, so the T cells may come from the graft donor. The sequences come from PBMCs, mostly from graft donor cells, collected 360 days after TCRalphabeta/CD19-depleted stem cell transplant. The CDR3 loop is CATSDYRDAPDTQYF. As DNA, the CDR3 is TGTGCCACCAGTGATTATCGGGACGCGCCAGATACGCAGTATTTT.